These T cell receptor beta chains were read from a single sample in a study of cytomegalovirus exposure and HLA in healthy donors. Method: immunoSEQ multiplex PCR; TCRdb's copy keeps in-frame clones and lacks some. The sample contains about 180,000 clones, around 77% of which appear only once. The specimen was PBMCs. All receptors derive from a man in his sixties in good health and CMV-seronegative. The CDR3 runs from the conserved cysteine through the conserved F or W. Each record gives: clone size, V gene, D gene, J gene, CDR3 DNA, CDR3 protein. A D gene is named only where the DNA matches it firmly. The size of a clone is reported for some rows only, either as once, few or many, or as a class for expanded clones.

clone_size: -
v_call: TRBV7-8
d_call: TRBD2
j_call: TRBJ2-3
cdr3_nt: TGTGCCAGCAGCTTACTAAGACTAGCGGGGGTGGATACGCAGTATTTT
cdr3_aa: CASSLLRLAGVDTQYF

clone_size: -
v_call: TRBV11-2
d_call: TRBD2
j_call: TRBJ2-3
cdr3_nt: TGTGCCAGCAGCTTACTAGCGGGGTTAGTTGCAGATACGCAGTATTTT
cdr3_aa: CASSLLAGLVADTQYF

clone_size: -
v_call: TRBV7-8
d_call: -
j_call: TRBJ1-2
cdr3_nt: TGTGCCAGCAGCCCGTGGCGGGACGAAGGCTATGGCTACACCTTC
cdr3_aa: CASSPWRDEGYGYTF

clone_size: -
v_call: TRBV18
d_call: -
j_call: TRBJ1-1
cdr3_nt: TGTGCCAGCTCACCAGAATCGGTGAACACTGAAGCTTTCTTT
cdr3_aa: CASSPESVNTEAFF

clone_size: -
v_call: TRBV28
d_call: -
j_call: TRBJ2-1
cdr3_nt: TGTGCCAGCAACCCCGGAGGACGGGTTGGCAATGAGCAGTTCTTC
cdr3_aa: CASNPGGRVGNEQFF

clone_size: -
v_call: TRBV18
d_call: -
j_call: TRBJ1-2
cdr3_nt: TGTGCCAGCTCACTCGACAAGAACTATGGCTACACCTTC
cdr3_aa: CASSLDKNYGYTF

clone_size: few
v_call: TRBV28
d_call: TRBD1
j_call: TRBJ1-4
cdr3_nt: TGTGCCAGCAGTTTATCCGGGGACAGCCTTTCAACTAATGAAAAACTGTTTTTT
cdr3_aa: CASSLSGDSLSTNEKLFF

clone_size: -
v_call: TRBV5-1
d_call: TRBD1
j_call: TRBJ1-2
cdr3_nt: TGCGCCAGCAGCCCAGGGACAGGGGGCGGCTACACCTTC
cdr3_aa: CASSPGTGGGYTF

clone_size: -
v_call: TRBV10-3
d_call: -
j_call: TRBJ2-5
cdr3_nt: TGTGCCATCAGCGAGGGGTCTAGAGAGACCCAGTACTTC
cdr3_aa: CAISEGSRETQYF

clone_size: -
v_call: TRBV5-1
d_call: TRBD1
j_call: TRBJ2-7
cdr3_nt: TGCGCCAGCAGTTTGGACCCGTGGGACAGAGCCTACGAGCAGTACTTC
cdr3_aa: CASSLDPWDRAYEQYF

clone_size: -
v_call: TRBV6-1
d_call: TRBD2
j_call: TRBJ2-7
cdr3_nt: TGTGCCAGCAGTCTAGCGGGGAACTCCTACGAGCAGTACTTC
cdr3_aa: CASSLAGNSYEQYF

clone_size: -
v_call: TRBV6-5
d_call: -
j_call: TRBJ1-6
cdr3_nt: TGTGCCAGCAGTCCAAAGCAGGGATCGAATTCACCCCTCCACTTT
cdr3_aa: CASSPKQGSNSPLHF

clone_size: -
v_call: TRBV7-2
d_call: -
j_call: TRBJ2-2
cdr3_nt: TGTGCCAGCAGCTTAGTGGCTTTCGGCGGGACCTCCTCCGGGGAGCTGTTTTTT
cdr3_aa: CASSLVAFGGTSSGELFF

clone_size: -
v_call: TRBV6-6
d_call: -
j_call: TRBJ2-1
cdr3_nt: TGTGCCAGCAGTTACCGGGTAGGGGCTAACAATGAGCAGTTCTTC
cdr3_aa: CASSYRVGANNEQFF

clone_size: -
v_call: TRBV2
d_call: -
j_call: TRBJ1-2
cdr3_nt: TGTGCCAGCAGTGAAGCGCGGGGGCCCGTGTCTATCGGCTACACCTTC
cdr3_aa: CASSEARGPVSIGYTF

clone_size: -
v_call: TRBV5-8
d_call: -
j_call: TRBJ2-2
cdr3_nt: TGTGCCAGCAGCTTGGTGTGGTTGGCGGGGAGGAACACCGGGGAGCTGTTTTTT
cdr3_aa: CASSLVWLAGRNTGELFF

clone_size: -
v_call: TRBV19
d_call: -
j_call: TRBJ1-2
cdr3_nt: TGTGCCAGTAGTACTTTGGCGAGTGCCGGGGGCTACACCTTC
cdr3_aa: CASSTLASAGGYTF

clone_size: -
v_call: TRBV7-9
d_call: -
j_call: TRBJ2-2
cdr3_nt: TGTTTACCTGGACTAAGTGGCCCGAGAGGGGAGCTGTTTTTT
cdr3_aa: CLPGLSGPRGELFF

clone_size: once
v_call: TRBV5-1
d_call: -
j_call: TRBJ2-5
cdr3_nt: TGCGCCAGCAGCTTGACGACCGGGTACCAAGAGACCCAGTACTTC
cdr3_aa: CASSLTTGYQETQYF

clone_size: -
v_call: TRBV29-1
d_call: -
j_call: TRBJ2-7
cdr3_nt: TGCAGCGTTGTCCCCTCTAATGGGGGCGCGCAGTACTTC
cdr3_aa: CSVVPSNGGAQYF

clone_size: -
v_call: TRBV7-9
d_call: -
j_call: TRBJ1-1
cdr3_nt: TGTGCCAGCAGCTTAGTCAGGGGCCCCGACACTGAAGCTTTCTTT
cdr3_aa: CASSLVRGPDTEAFF

clone_size: -
v_call: TRBV6-1
d_call: TRBD2
j_call: TRBJ2-5
cdr3_nt: TGTGCCAGCAGTGAAGCATGGACTAGCATTCAGACCCAGTACTTC
cdr3_aa: CASSEAWTSIQTQYF

clone_size: -
v_call: TRBV10-3
d_call: TRBD2
j_call: TRBJ2-7
cdr3_nt: TGTGCCATCAGTGATTGGTCGACTAGCGGACCCGGTTACGAGCAGTACTTC
cdr3_aa: CAISDWSTSGPGYEQYF

clone_size: -
v_call: TRBV6-4
d_call: TRBD1
j_call: TRBJ2-7
cdr3_nt: TGTGCCAGCAGTGAGGACAGGGGGCAAGGCTACGAGCAGTACTTC
cdr3_aa: CASSEDRGQGYEQYF

clone_size: -
v_call: TRBV5-3
d_call: -
j_call: TRBJ2-4
cdr3_nt: TGTGCCAGAAGCGCCGGACTGAAAAACATTCAGTACTTC
cdr3_aa: CARSAGLKNIQYF

clone_size: -
v_call: TRBV28
d_call: TRBD1
j_call: TRBJ2-1
cdr3_nt: TGTGCCAGCAGCAAGAGGACAGGGGAAGATGAGCAGTTCTTC
cdr3_aa: CASSKRTGEDEQFF

clone_size: -
v_call: TRBV9
d_call: -
j_call: TRBJ2-2
cdr3_nt: TGTGCCAGCAGCGTAGACGGCACCGGGGAGCTGTTTTTT
cdr3_aa: CASSVDGTGELFF

clone_size: -
v_call: TRBV6-5
d_call: -
j_call: TRBJ1-2
cdr3_nt: TGTGCCAGCAGTTACTCTGGGGGCCAAAACTATGGCTACACCTTC
cdr3_aa: CASSYSGGQNYGYTF

clone_size: few
v_call: TRBV5-1
d_call: -
j_call: TRBJ2-3
cdr3_nt: TGCGCCAGCAGCTTACAGACTAGTAGGACAGATACGCAGTATTTT
cdr3_aa: CASSLQTSRTDTQYF

clone_size: -
v_call: TRBV5-1
d_call: TRBD2
j_call: TRBJ2-1
cdr3_nt: TGCGCCAGCAGCTCAATTAGCGGGGGGCCTATAGTTGAGCAGTTCTTC
cdr3_aa: CASSSISGGPIVEQFF

clone_size: once
v_call: TRBV7-9
d_call: TRBD2
j_call: TRBJ2-7
cdr3_nt: TGTTCCAGCAGCCAGCTGACTAGCGGGGACCCCTACGAGCAGTACTTC
cdr3_aa: CSSSQLTSGDPYEQYF

clone_size: few
v_call: TRBV5-1
d_call: -
j_call: TRBJ1-2
cdr3_nt: TGCGCCAGCAGCTTTCTGACAGGCGACTATGGCTACACCTTC
cdr3_aa: CASSFLTGDYGYTF

clone_size: -
v_call: TRBV28
d_call: -
j_call: TRBJ2-2
cdr3_nt: TGTGCCAGCAGTTTCGGTACCGGGGAGCTGTTTTTT
cdr3_aa: CASSFGTGELFF

clone_size: -
v_call: TRBV30
d_call: TRBD2
j_call: TRBJ2-7
cdr3_nt: TGTGCCTGGAGTGCTAGCGGGATCTCCCACGAGCAGTACTTC
cdr3_aa: CAWSASGISHEQYF

clone_size: -
v_call: TRBV7-6
d_call: TRBD2
j_call: TRBJ2-5
cdr3_nt: TGTGCCAGCAGCTTTCTAGCGGGGGGTGTGACCCAGTACTTC
cdr3_aa: CASSFLAGGVTQYF

clone_size: -
v_call: TRBV5-1
d_call: -
j_call: TRBJ1-1
cdr3_nt: TGCGCCAGCAGCTTGGTAGTGACAGGGAACACTGAAGCTTTCTTT
cdr3_aa: CASSLVVTGNTEAFF

clone_size: -
v_call: TRBV4-2
d_call: TRBD2
j_call: TRBJ2-2
cdr3_nt: TGTGCCAGCAGCCAAAGACTAGCGATCACCGGGGAGCTGTTTTTT
cdr3_aa: CASSQRLAITGELFF

clone_size: few
v_call: TRBV6-5
d_call: TRBD1
j_call: TRBJ1-2
cdr3_nt: TGTGCCAGCAGTTACTCGCTAACGGGACAGAGGGGGGGCTACACCTTC
cdr3_aa: CASSYSLTGQRGGYTF

clone_size: -
v_call: TRBV7-9
d_call: -
j_call: TRBJ2-1
cdr3_nt: TGTGCCAGCAGCTTAGCTGGAGGGCCGGTGGATGAGCAGTTCTTC
cdr3_aa: CASSLAGGPVDEQFF

clone_size: -
v_call: TRBV6-1
d_call: TRBD1
j_call: TRBJ1-2
cdr3_nt: TGTGCCAGCAGTCCCAACAGGGGTACCTATGGCTACACCTTC
cdr3_aa: CASSPNRGTYGYTF

clone_size: few
v_call: TRBV5-6
d_call: TRBD1
j_call: TRBJ1-1
cdr3_nt: TGTGCCAGCAGCTCGGTAGGGGGCGCCGGGACTGAAGCTTTCTTT
cdr3_aa: CASSSVGGAGTEAFF

clone_size: -
v_call: TRBV27
d_call: TRBD1
j_call: TRBJ2-4
cdr3_nt: TGTGCCAGCAGAGGACAGGGGGCGTGGGCCAAAAACATTCAGTACTTC
cdr3_aa: CASRGQGAWAKNIQYF

clone_size: -
v_call: TRBV5-1
d_call: TRBD1
j_call: TRBJ1-1
cdr3_nt: TGCGCCAGCAGACAGACAGGGGACACTGAAGCTTTCTTT
cdr3_aa: CASRQTGDTEAFF

clone_size: once
v_call: TRBV6-5
d_call: TRBD1
j_call: TRBJ1-2
cdr3_nt: TGTGCCAGCAGTCCGGGACAGGTTTATGGCTACCCCTTC
cdr3_aa: CASSPGQVYGYPF

clone_size: -
v_call: TRBV27
d_call: TRBD1
j_call: TRBJ2-1
cdr3_nt: TGTGCCAGCAGTTTCGGGACAGGGTACAATGAGCAGTTCTTC
cdr3_aa: CASSFGTGYNEQFF

clone_size: once
v_call: TRBV19
d_call: -
j_call: TRBJ1-5
cdr3_nt: TGTGCCAGTAGTATCTCAGGGGTTGTTAATCAGCCCCAGCATTTT
cdr3_aa: CASSISGVVNQPQHF

clone_size: -
v_call: TRBV6-5
d_call: TRBD1
j_call: TRBJ1-1
cdr3_nt: TGTGCCAGCCGCCGAATGACAGGGCCCACTGAAGCTTTCTTT
cdr3_aa: CASRRMTGPTEAFF

clone_size: -
v_call: TRBV2
d_call: -
j_call: TRBJ1-3
cdr3_nt: TGTGCCAGCAGTCAAAGGGGCGGTGGCTCTGGAAACACCATATATTTT
cdr3_aa: CASSQRGGGSGNTIYF

clone_size: -
v_call: TRBV6-1
d_call: -
j_call: TRBJ1-3
cdr3_nt: TGTGCCAGCAGTGAGGGGCCAGGGATTACTGGAAACACCATATATTTT
cdr3_aa: CASSEGPGITGNTIYF

clone_size: -
v_call: TRBV19
d_call: TRBD1
j_call: TRBJ2-7
cdr3_nt: TGTGCCAGTAGTATAGACGGGACAGGGACTTCCTACGAGCAGTACTTC
cdr3_aa: CASSIDGTGTSYEQYF

clone_size: -
v_call: TRBV10-1
d_call: -
j_call: TRBJ1-1
cdr3_nt: TGCGCCAGCAGTGACGGCAGGGAAGATGAAGCTTTCTTT
cdr3_aa: CASSDGREDEAFF

clone_size: few
v_call: TRBV5-1
d_call: -
j_call: TRBJ2-1
cdr3_nt: TGCGCCAGCAGCCTGCAGCGGAGCTCCTACAATGAGCAGTTCTTC
cdr3_aa: CASSLQRSSYNEQFF

clone_size: -
v_call: TRBV5-4
d_call: -
j_call: TRBJ2-7
cdr3_nt: TGTGCCAGCAGCTTTGACAGCTACGAGCAGTACTTC
cdr3_aa: CASSFDSYEQYF